This TCR beta chain was captured by sequencing in a study of OX40 agonist ivuxolimab in advanced cancers. Overall study context: Patients' therapy was ivuxolimab, an antibody that acts as an agonist of OX40 (CD134). Cohort: approximately 83% men, mean age 60, aged roughly 23 to 79. Anti-PD-1, anti-PD-L1 or anti-CTLA-4 therapy given earlier was allowed, and roughly 38% had some. One hepatocellular carcinoma and a couple of cutaneous melanoma patients partially responded.

This clone showed up just once. Germline V gives CDR1 LGHNA, CDR2 YSLEER. V lost 0 bases and J 9 bases, leaving 15 bases between the germline ends. The CDR3 length is 15 residues. Data came from immunoSEQ multiplex PCR; TCRdb stores just in-frame clones and leaves some out. Among just under 45,000 clones listed, more than 80% were seen once. Sample: CD4+ or CD8+ T cells sorted from blood, taken in a trial of the OX40 agonist ivuxolimab. This chain joins TRBV4-3 and TRBJ2-1, with D possibly called TRBD1 or TRBD2 (5 bases each). The clonotype was recovered from an adult with an advanced solid tumor such as melanoma, head and neck, liver or kidney cancer. In DNA, the CDR3 is TGCGCCAGCAGCCAAGATACGGGGACCAGAACTGAGCAGTTCTTC. Encoded protein: CASSQDTGTRTEQFF.